This T cell receptor beta chain was obtained from a study of OX40 agonist ivuxolimab in advanced cancers. The CDR3 is 16 residues long. The V gene's germline CDR1 is SGHNT and CDR2 YYREEE (reference sequence). Trimming removed 6 bases from V and 8 bases from J; junction bases left unmatched: 16. This clone appeared a single time. The method was immunoSEQ multiplex PCR; TCRdb's version includes in-frame clones alone and lacks a portion of them. The sample has around 76,000 clones, 80% to 90% seen once. Sequencing used CD4+ or CD8+ T cells sorted from blood, obtained in a trial of the OX40 agonist ivuxolimab. This clonotype originated in an adult with an advanced solid tumor such as melanoma, head and neck, liver or kidney cancer. J is TRBJ2-1 and V is TRBV5-4, with 8 bases aligning to TRBD1. The CDR3 here is CASNLGQGAIGDEQFF. CDR3 nucleotide sequence: TGTGCCAGCAACCTTGGTCAGGGGGCTATCGGGGATGAGCAGTTCTTC.